The sequence of this TCR beta chain was determined in a study of OX40 agonist ivuxolimab in advanced cancers. Study-level points and caveats: Among the lowest levels of clonal expansion were found in partial responders at 0.1-3.0 mg/kg.

As regards this clone: Its target is not known.

TCRdb's table, derived via immunoSEQ multiplex PCR, lists solely in-frame clones and lacks some. The data contain approximately 79,000 clones, roughly 85% of them singletons. Enrollment shut out patients with autoimmune disease history or systemic immunosuppression. The CDR3 consists of 12 residues. Germline CDR1 and CDR2: SGHTS and YDEGEE. V lost 7 bases and J 3 bases, leaving 7 bases between the germline ends. The receptor comes from an adult with an advanced solid tumor such as melanoma, head and neck, liver or kidney cancer. This chain uses TRBV5-8 with TRBJ1-4, with D possibly TRBD1 on 6 matching bases. The source material was CD4+ or CD8+ T cells sorted from blood, sampled in a trial of the OX40 agonist ivuxolimab. In DNA, the CDR3 is TGTGCCAGCGGACAGCCTAATGAAAAACTGTTTTTT. Encoded protein: CASGQPNEKLFF.